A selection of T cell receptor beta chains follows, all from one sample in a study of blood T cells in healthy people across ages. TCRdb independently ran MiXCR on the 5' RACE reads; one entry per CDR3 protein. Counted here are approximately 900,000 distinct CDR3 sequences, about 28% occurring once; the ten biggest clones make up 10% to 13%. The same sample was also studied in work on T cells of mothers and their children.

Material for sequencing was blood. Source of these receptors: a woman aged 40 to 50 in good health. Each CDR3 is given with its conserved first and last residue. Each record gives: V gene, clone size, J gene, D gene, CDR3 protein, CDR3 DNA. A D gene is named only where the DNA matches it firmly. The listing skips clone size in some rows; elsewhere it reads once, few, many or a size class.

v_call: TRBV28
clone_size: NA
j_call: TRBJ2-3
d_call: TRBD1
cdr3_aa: CASSGQEEQGAFTDTQYF
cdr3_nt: TGTGCCAGCAGTGGGCAAGAGGAACAGGGGGCTTTCACAGATACGCAGTATTTT

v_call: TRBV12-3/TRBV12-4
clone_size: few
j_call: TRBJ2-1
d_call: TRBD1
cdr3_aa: CASSRQGARGEFF
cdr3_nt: TGTGCCAGCAGTCGCCAGGGGGCGAGGGGAGAGTTCTTC

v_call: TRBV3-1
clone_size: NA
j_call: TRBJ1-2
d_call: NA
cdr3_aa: CASSQDSLGSANYGYTF
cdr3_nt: TGTGCCAGCAGCCAAGACAGTCTTGGGTCAGCAAACTATGGCTACACCTTC

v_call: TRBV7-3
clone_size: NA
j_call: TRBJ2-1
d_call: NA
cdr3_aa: CASSLGGGARPDNEQFF
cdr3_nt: TGTGCCAGCAGCTTAGGGGGGGGGGCGAGACCCGACAATGAGCAGTTCTTC

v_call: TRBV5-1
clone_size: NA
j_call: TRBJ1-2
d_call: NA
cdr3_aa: CASSLNGPGDYGYTF
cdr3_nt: TGCGCCAGCAGCTTGAATGGCCCAGGGGACTATGGCTACACCTTC

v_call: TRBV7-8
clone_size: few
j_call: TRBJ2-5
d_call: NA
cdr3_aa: CASSEGGRYPQETQYF
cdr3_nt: TGTGCCAGCAGCGAAGGCGGGCGGTACCCTCAAGAGACCCAGTACTTC

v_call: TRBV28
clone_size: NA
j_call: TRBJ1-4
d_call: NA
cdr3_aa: CASTNARATNEKLFF
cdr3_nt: TGTGCCAGCACCAACGCGAGGGCGACTAATGAAAAACTGTTTTTT

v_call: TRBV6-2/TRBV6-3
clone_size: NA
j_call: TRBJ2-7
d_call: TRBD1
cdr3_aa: CASSGSGQGPNWYF
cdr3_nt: TGTGCCAGCAGCGGCTCGGGACAGGGACCTAATTGGTACTTC

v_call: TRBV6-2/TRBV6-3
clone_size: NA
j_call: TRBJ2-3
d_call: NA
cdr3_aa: CASSAGTSGADTQYF
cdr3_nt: TGTGCCAGCAGCGCCGGGACTTCCGGAGCAGATACGCAGTATTTT

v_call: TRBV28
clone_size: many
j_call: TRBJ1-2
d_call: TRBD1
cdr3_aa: CASSSGGQANYGYTF
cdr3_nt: TGTGCCAGCAGTTCAGGGGGCCAAGCTAACTATGGCTACACCTTC